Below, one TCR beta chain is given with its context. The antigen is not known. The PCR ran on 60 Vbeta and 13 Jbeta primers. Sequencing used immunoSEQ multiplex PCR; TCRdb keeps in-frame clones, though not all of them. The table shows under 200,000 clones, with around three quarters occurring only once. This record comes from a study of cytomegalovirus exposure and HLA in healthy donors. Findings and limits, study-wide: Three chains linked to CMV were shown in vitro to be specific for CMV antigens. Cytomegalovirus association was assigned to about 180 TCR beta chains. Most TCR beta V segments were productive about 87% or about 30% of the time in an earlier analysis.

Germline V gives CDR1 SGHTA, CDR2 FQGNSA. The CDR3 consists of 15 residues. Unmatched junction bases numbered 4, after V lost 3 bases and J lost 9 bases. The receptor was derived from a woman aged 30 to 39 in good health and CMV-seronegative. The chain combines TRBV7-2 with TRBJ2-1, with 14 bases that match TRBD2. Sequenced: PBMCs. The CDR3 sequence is CASSLTSGRAGEQFF. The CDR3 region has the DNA TGTGCCAGCAGCTTGACTAGCGGGAGGGCGGGTGAGCAGTTCTTC.